This is a list of T cell receptor beta chains from one sample in a study of a mutant IDH1 vaccine in newly diagnosed glioma. Sequencing used immunoSEQ multiplex PCR; TCRdb keeps in-frame clones, though not all of them. The sample lists tens of thousands of clones, more than 75% occurring once. These receptors have no known antigen. The source was PBMCs, collected from a glioma patient whose treatment included an IDH1 peptide vaccine. The origin of the receptors is a man younger than 40 with glioma. Each CDR3 is given with its conserved first and last residue. The order of the fields is D gene, V gene, clone size, J gene, CDR3 length, CDR3 protein, CDR3 DNA. The D gene is left open where the match is weak. Clone size is given for some rows only: seen once, a few or many times, or a class if the clone is expanded.

d_call: .; v_call: TRBV5-6; clone_size: .; j_call: TRBJ1-2; cdr3_length: 13; cdr3_aa: CASSLSGTYGYTF; cdr3_nt: TGTGCCAGCAGCCTTTCCGGGACCTATGGCTACACCTTC
d_call: .; v_call: TRBV30; clone_size: .; j_call: TRBJ2-5; cdr3_length: 13; cdr3_aa: CAWSVGSGETQYF; cdr3_nt: TGTGCCTGGAGTGTCGGGAGTGGTGAGACCCAGTACTTC
d_call: TRBD1; v_call: TRBV19; clone_size: .; j_call: TRBJ1-2; cdr3_length: 12; cdr3_aa: CASSKGQGGYTF; cdr3_nt: TGTGCCAGTAGTAAGGGACAGGGAGGCTACACCTTC
d_call: .; v_call: TRBV5-1; clone_size: .; j_call: TRBJ2-7; cdr3_length: 15; cdr3_aa: CASSLGGPGDYEQYF; cdr3_nt: TGCGCCAGCAGCTTGGGGGGGCCAGGGGATTACGAGCAGTACTTC
d_call: .; v_call: TRBV2; clone_size: .; j_call: TRBJ1-2; cdr3_length: 16; cdr3_aa: CASSDNPVQGLYGYTF; cdr3_nt: TGTGCCAGCAGTGACAATCCGGTACAGGGACTCTATGGCTACACCTTC
d_call: TRBD1; v_call: TRBV2; clone_size: .; j_call: TRBJ1-3; cdr3_length: 16; cdr3_aa: CASRETGGIPGNTIYF; cdr3_nt: TGTGCCAGCAGGGAAACAGGGGGGATCCCTGGAAACACCATATATTTT
d_call: TRBD2; v_call: TRBV19; clone_size: .; j_call: TRBJ2-7; cdr3_length: 17; cdr3_aa: CASSNPWGTSGHHEQYF; cdr3_nt: TGTGCCAGTAGTAACCCCTGGGGGACTAGCGGCCACCACGAGCAGTACTTC
d_call: .; v_call: TRBV6-1; clone_size: .; j_call: TRBJ1-5; cdr3_length: 16; cdr3_aa: CASSGSEGYSNQPQHF; cdr3_nt: TGTGCCAGCAGTGGGTCCGAGGGTTATAGCAATCAGCCCCAGCATTTT
d_call: .; v_call: TRBV7-9; clone_size: .; j_call: TRBJ2-3; cdr3_length: 14; cdr3_aa: CASSPSTISDTQYF; cdr3_nt: TGTGCCAGCAGCCCCTCCACTATATCCGATACGCAGTATTTT
d_call: TRBD2; v_call: TRBV5-4; clone_size: .; j_call: TRBJ2-1; cdr3_length: 16; cdr3_aa: CASSLAGTSGRVEQFF; cdr3_nt: TGTGCCAGCAGCTTGGCGGGGACTAGCGGGAGAGTGGAGCAGTTCTTC
d_call: .; v_call: TRBV5-1; clone_size: .; j_call: TRBJ2-7; cdr3_length: 15; cdr3_aa: CASTPLPGPDYEQYF; cdr3_nt: TGCGCCAGCACCCCCCTCCCCGGGCCGGACTACGAGCAGTACTTC
d_call: .; v_call: TRBV5-1; clone_size: .; j_call: TRBJ2-3; cdr3_length: 12; cdr3_aa: CASMGAGDTQYF; cdr3_nt: TGCGCCAGCATGGGGGCTGGAGATACGCAGTATTTT
d_call: TRBD2; v_call: TRBV19; clone_size: .; j_call: TRBJ2-7; cdr3_length: 16; cdr3_aa: CASSIDLASGAFEQYF; cdr3_nt: TGTGCCAGTAGTATAGATCTTGCTAGCGGAGCGTTTGAGCAGTACTTC
d_call: .; v_call: TRBV15; clone_size: .; j_call: TRBJ2-1; cdr3_length: 13; cdr3_aa: CATSRGSMNEQFF; cdr3_nt: TGTGCCACCAGCAGAGGTTCAATGAATGAGCAGTTCTTC
d_call: .; v_call: TRBV15; clone_size: .; j_call: TRBJ2-3; cdr3_length: 12; cdr3_aa: CAASGGTDTQYF; cdr3_nt: TGTGCCGCCTCGGGGGGCACAGATACGCAGTATTTT
d_call: .; v_call: TRBV13; clone_size: .; j_call: TRBJ2-2; cdr3_length: 16; cdr3_aa: CASSLGGFANTGELFF; cdr3_nt: TGTGCCAGCAGCTTAGGCGGGTTCGCGAACACCGGGGAGCTGTTTTTT
d_call: .; v_call: TRBV7-2; clone_size: .; j_call: TRBJ2-4; cdr3_length: 14; cdr3_aa: CASSLGQMTNIQYF; cdr3_nt: TGTGCCAGCAGCCTAGGACAGATGACAAACATTCAGTACTTC
d_call: TRBD2; v_call: TRBV7-9; clone_size: .; j_call: TRBJ2-7; cdr3_length: 15; cdr3_aa: CASSPTGLAWYEQYF; cdr3_nt: TGTGCCAGCAGCCCAACGGGACTAGCGTGGTACGAGCAGTACTTC
d_call: .; v_call: TRBV18; clone_size: .; j_call: TRBJ1-1; cdr3_length: 15; cdr3_aa: CASSPSGAMNTEAFF; cdr3_nt: TGTGCCAGCTCACCATCAGGGGCCATGAACACTGAAGCTTTCTTT
d_call: .; v_call: TRBV10-3; clone_size: .; j_call: TRBJ2-1; cdr3_length: 16; cdr3_aa: CAISEGLITLLDEQFF; cdr3_nt: TGTGCCATCAGTGAGGGCTTAATTACCTTGTTAGATGAGCAGTTCTTC
d_call: .; v_call: TRBV7-6; clone_size: few; j_call: TRBJ1-1; cdr3_length: 14; cdr3_aa: CASSLAEQNTEAFF; cdr3_nt: TGTGCCAGCAGCTTAGCGGAGCAGAACACTGAAGCTTTCTTT
d_call: TRBD2; v_call: TRBV5-1; clone_size: .; j_call: TRBJ2-1; cdr3_length: 16; cdr3_aa: CASSLDGGRAPNEQFF; cdr3_nt: TGCGCCAGCAGCTTGGACGGCGGGAGGGCCCCAAATGAGCAGTTCTTC
d_call: TRBD1; v_call: TRBV5-4; clone_size: .; j_call: TRBJ2-7; cdr3_length: 16; cdr3_aa: CASSRSGQGRPYEQYF; cdr3_nt: TGTGCCAGCAGCCGATCTGGACAGGGGAGGCCCTACGAGCAGTACTTC
d_call: .; v_call: TRBV21-1; clone_size: .; j_call: TRBJ2-7; cdr3_length: 21; cdr3_aa: CASSDLDRVVTSGRVSYEQYF; cdr3_nt: TGTGCCAGCAGCGACCTGGACAGGGTAGTGACTAGCGGGAGGGTATCCTACGAGCAGTACTTC
d_call: TRBD1; v_call: TRBV5-1; clone_size: .; j_call: TRBJ2-5; cdr3_length: 15; cdr3_aa: CASSSGQGAAETQYF; cdr3_nt: TGCGCCAGCAGCTCAGGACAGGGGGCGGCGGAGACCCAGTACTTC
d_call: .; v_call: TRBV6-5; clone_size: .; j_call: TRBJ2-7; cdr3_length: 13; cdr3_aa: CASSYLQAYEQYF; cdr3_nt: TGTGCCAGCAGTTACCTACAAGCCTACGAGCAGTACTTC
d_call: .; v_call: TRBV25-1; clone_size: .; j_call: TRBJ2-5; cdr3_length: 14; cdr3_aa: CASSERGHQETQYF; cdr3_nt: TGTGCCAGCAGTGAAAGGGGACACCAAGAGACCCAGTACTTC
d_call: .; v_call: TRBV4-2; clone_size: .; j_call: TRBJ1-2; cdr3_length: 13; cdr3_aa: CASSQQGGYGYTF; cdr3_nt: TGTGCCAGCAGCCAACAGGGAGGCTATGGCTACACCTTC
d_call: .; v_call: TRBV19; clone_size: once; j_call: TRBJ2-3; cdr3_length: 13; cdr3_aa: CASSEGPTDTQYF; cdr3_nt: TGTGCCAGTAGTGAAGGCCCCACAGATACGCAGTATTTT
d_call: .; v_call: TRBV27; clone_size: .; j_call: TRBJ1-1; cdr3_length: 13; cdr3_aa: CASSSRLRTEAFF; cdr3_nt: TGTGCCAGCAGTTCCAGGTTGCGCACTGAAGCTTTCTTT
d_call: .; v_call: TRBV5-4; clone_size: .; j_call: TRBJ2-5; cdr3_length: 15; cdr3_aa: CASSLALGAQETQYF; cdr3_nt: TGTGCCAGCAGCTTGGCGTTGGGGGCCCAAGAGACCCAGTACTTC
d_call: TRBD1; v_call: TRBV25-1; clone_size: .; j_call: TRBJ2-5; cdr3_length: 17; cdr3_aa: CASSHEPSDRDQETQYF; cdr3_nt: TGTGCCAGCAGCCACGAGCCCTCTGACAGGGACCAAGAGACCCAGTACTTC
d_call: .; v_call: TRBV5-6; clone_size: once; j_call: TRBJ2-1; cdr3_length: 14; cdr3_aa: CASSLGSSYNEQFF; cdr3_nt: TGTGCCAGCAGCTTGGGGAGCTCCTACAATGAGCAGTTCTTC
d_call: TRBD1; v_call: TRBV4-1; clone_size: .; j_call: TRBJ1-1; cdr3_length: 16; cdr3_aa: CASSQVPGQGATEAFF; cdr3_nt: TGCGCCAGCAGCCAGGTCCCGGGACAGGGGGCGACTGAAGCTTTCTTT
d_call: TRBD1; v_call: TRBV27; clone_size: .; j_call: TRBJ1-2; cdr3_length: 14; cdr3_aa: CASSLTGDVYGYTF; cdr3_nt: TGTGCCAGCAGTTTGACAGGGGATGTCTATGGCTACACCTTC
d_call: .; v_call: TRBV5-1; clone_size: .; j_call: TRBJ1-1; cdr3_length: 13; cdr3_aa: CASRGTRNTEAFF; cdr3_nt: TGCGCCAGCAGAGGCACAAGGAACACTGAAGCTTTCTTT
d_call: .; v_call: TRBV30; clone_size: .; j_call: TRBJ2-5; cdr3_length: 12; cdr3_aa: CAWSDFQETQYF; cdr3_nt: TGTGCCTGGAGCGACTTCCAAGAGACCCAGTACTTC
d_call: .; v_call: TRBV13; clone_size: .; j_call: TRBJ2-1; cdr3_length: 15; cdr3_aa: CASSGSGNAYNEQFF; cdr3_nt: TGTGCCAGCAGTGGAAGCGGAAATGCCTACAATGAGCAGTTCTTC
d_call: TRBD1; v_call: TRBV29-1; clone_size: .; j_call: TRBJ1-3; cdr3_length: 15; cdr3_aa: CSVYDRGYSGNTIYF; cdr3_nt: TGCAGCGTTTACGACAGGGGCTACTCTGGAAACACCATATATTTT
d_call: .; v_call: TRBV7-9; clone_size: once; j_call: TRBJ1-5; cdr3_length: 16; cdr3_aa: CASSLVLGGGNQPQHF; cdr3_nt: TGTGCCAGCAGCTTAGTCCTTGGTGGGGGCAATCAGCCCCAGCATTTT
d_call: .; v_call: TRBV4-1; clone_size: .; j_call: TRBJ2-3; cdr3_length: 13; cdr3_aa: CASSQAGQSTQYF; cdr3_nt: TGCGCCAGCAGCCAGGCCGGACAGTCAACGCAGTATTTT
d_call: .; v_call: TRBV6-4; clone_size: .; j_call: TRBJ1-3; cdr3_length: 14; cdr3_aa: CASSLRTLRNTIYF; cdr3_nt: TGTGCCAGCAGCCTCCGGACTCTTCGAAACACCATATATTTT
d_call: .; v_call: TRBV19; clone_size: .; j_call: TRBJ2-6; cdr3_length: 20; cdr3_aa: CASSIDRGQGLGSGANVLTF; cdr3_nt: TGTGCCAGTAGTATTGACCGGGGGCAGGGACTTGGCTCTGGGGCCAACGTCCTGACTTTC
d_call: TRBD2; v_call: TRBV7-2; clone_size: .; j_call: TRBJ2-1; cdr3_length: 16; cdr3_aa: CASSLGLAPTYNEQFF; cdr3_nt: TGTGCCAGCAGCTTAGGACTAGCGCCTACCTACAATGAGCAGTTCTTC
d_call: TRBD1; v_call: TRBV19; clone_size: .; j_call: TRBJ1-1; cdr3_length: 15; cdr3_aa: CASSMGTAGTTEAFF; cdr3_nt: TGTGCCAGTAGTATGGGGACAGCCGGTACCACTGAAGCTTTCTTT
d_call: TRBD1; v_call: TRBV4-1; clone_size: once; j_call: TRBJ1-3; cdr3_length: 19; cdr3_aa: CASSQDETGQGGYGNTIYF; cdr3_nt: TGCGCCAGCAGCCAAGACGAGACAGGACAGGGAGGGTATGGAAACACCATATATTTT
d_call: TRBD2; v_call: TRBV5-6; clone_size: .; j_call: TRBJ2-7; cdr3_length: 14; cdr3_aa: CASSRAGVPYEQYF; cdr3_nt: TGTGCCAGCAGCCGAGCGGGAGTGCCCTACGAGCAGTACTTC
d_call: TRBD1; v_call: TRBV19; clone_size: .; j_call: TRBJ2-2; cdr3_length: 15; cdr3_aa: CASSAGTGYTGELFF; cdr3_nt: TGTGCCAGTAGTGCAGGGACAGGGTACACCGGGGAGCTGTTTTTT
d_call: TRBD1; v_call: TRBV27; clone_size: once; j_call: TRBJ1-2; cdr3_length: 15; cdr3_aa: CASRPQGFTNYGYTF; cdr3_nt: TGTGCCAGCAGACCACAGGGGTTCACTAACTATGGCTACACCTTC
d_call: .; v_call: TRBV5-1; clone_size: .; j_call: TRBJ1-1; cdr3_length: 16; cdr3_aa: CASRGPQGPSNTEAFF; cdr3_nt: TGCGCCAGCAGAGGCCCCCAGGGGCCTTCGAACACTGAAGCTTTCTTT
d_call: .; v_call: TRBV19; clone_size: .; j_call: TRBJ1-3; cdr3_length: 17; cdr3_aa: CASSMIAGPSSGNTIYF; cdr3_nt: TGTGCCAGTAGTATGATCGCAGGACCTAGCTCTGGAAACACCATATATTTT
d_call: .; v_call: TRBV28; clone_size: .; j_call: TRBJ1-1; cdr3_length: 15; cdr3_aa: CASSTGGRWDTEAFF; cdr3_nt: TGTGCCAGCAGTACTGGGGGGAGATGGGACACTGAAGCTTTCTTT
d_call: TRBD1; v_call: TRBV19; clone_size: .; j_call: TRBJ2-5; cdr3_length: 15; cdr3_aa: CASDRGKRDQETQYF; cdr3_nt: TGTGCCAGCGACAGGGGGAAGAGGGACCAAGAGACCCAGTACTTC
d_call: .; v_call: TRBV28; clone_size: .; j_call: TRBJ1-5; cdr3_length: 14; cdr3_aa: CASSLANPYQPQHF; cdr3_nt: TGTGCCAGCAGTTTAGCCAACCCGTATCAGCCCCAGCATTTT
d_call: TRBD2; v_call: TRBV7-2; clone_size: .; j_call: TRBJ2-7; cdr3_length: 15; cdr3_aa: CASSLAGGPHYEQYF; cdr3_nt: TGTGCCAGCAGCTTAGCGGGAGGGCCTCACTACGAGCAGTACTTC
d_call: TRBD1; v_call: TRBV11-2; clone_size: .; j_call: TRBJ2-7; cdr3_length: 13; cdr3_aa: CASSLNRGYEQYF; cdr3_nt: TGTGCCAGCAGCTTAAACAGGGGCTACGAGCAGTACTTC
d_call: TRBD2; v_call: TRBV5-1; clone_size: .; j_call: TRBJ2-1; cdr3_length: 16; cdr3_aa: CASRSSGRLDYNEQFF; cdr3_nt: TGCGCCAGCAGGAGTAGCGGGAGGCTCGACTACAATGAGCAGTTCTTC
d_call: .; v_call: TRBV25-1; clone_size: .; j_call: TRBJ1-1; cdr3_length: 14; cdr3_aa: CASSDSRGRAEAFF; cdr3_nt: TGTGCCAGCAGTGATTCCAGGGGCAGGGCTGAAGCTTTCTTT
d_call: TRBD1; v_call: TRBV7-9; clone_size: .; j_call: TRBJ2-7; cdr3_length: 13; cdr3_aa: CASSLGTGGEQYF; cdr3_nt: TGTGCCAGCAGCTTAGGCACAGGGGGCGAGCAGTACTTC
d_call: TRBD1; v_call: TRBV9; clone_size: .; j_call: TRBJ1-5; cdr3_length: 14; cdr3_aa: CASSPDRVEQPQHF; cdr3_nt: TGTGCCAGCAGCCCGGACAGGGTAGAGCAGCCCCAGCATTTT